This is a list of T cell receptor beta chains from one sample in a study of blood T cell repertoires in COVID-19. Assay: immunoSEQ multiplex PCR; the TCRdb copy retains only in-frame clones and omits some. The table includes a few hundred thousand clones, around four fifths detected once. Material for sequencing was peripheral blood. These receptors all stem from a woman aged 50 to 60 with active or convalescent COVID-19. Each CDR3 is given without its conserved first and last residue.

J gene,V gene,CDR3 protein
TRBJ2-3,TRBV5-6,ASSPSGLAGTDTQY
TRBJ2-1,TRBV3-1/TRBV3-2,ASSQDSGGLYNEQF
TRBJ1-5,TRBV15,ATSANREPHQPQH
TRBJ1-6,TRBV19,ASNTGRAYNSPLH
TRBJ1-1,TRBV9,ASSVEGGTEAF
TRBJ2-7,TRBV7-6,ASSLTGSGYEQY
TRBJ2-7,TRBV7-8,ASSPGGWRASSYEQY
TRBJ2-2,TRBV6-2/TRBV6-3,ASSHIKSGLGALYTGELF
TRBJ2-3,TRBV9,ASSVDSGGSGDTQY
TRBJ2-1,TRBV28,ASSLEWSGEQF
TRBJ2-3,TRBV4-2,ASSLGTGDTDTQY
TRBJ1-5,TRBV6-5,ASSRGGQPQH
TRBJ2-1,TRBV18,ASSPLTSGIRNEQF
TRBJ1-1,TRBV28,ASSLRHRNTEAF
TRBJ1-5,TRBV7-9,ASSAQGQGNQPQH
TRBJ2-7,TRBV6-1,ASSDRAGGSKY
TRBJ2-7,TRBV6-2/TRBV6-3,ASSYVGGGYEQY
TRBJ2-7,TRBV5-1,ASSLASGYEQY
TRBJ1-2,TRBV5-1,ASSAGGNYGYT
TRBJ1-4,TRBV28,ASSPGGGFGEKLF
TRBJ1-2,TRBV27,ASSLAPLTGAYGYT
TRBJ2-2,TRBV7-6,ASSLAGTSYPGELF
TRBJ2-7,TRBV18,ASSPQFLGAAEQY
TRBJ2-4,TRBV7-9,ASSAIARGGKNIQY
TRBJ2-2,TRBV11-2,ASSPTRGTGELF
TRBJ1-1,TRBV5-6,ASSLSWGRGEAF
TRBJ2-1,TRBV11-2,ASSLVLLTIEQF
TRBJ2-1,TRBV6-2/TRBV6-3,ASSTAPGTSGSLYNEQF
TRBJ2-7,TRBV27,ASSLSRDRVTYEQY
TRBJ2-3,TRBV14,ASSQTVKQDTQY
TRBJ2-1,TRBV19,ASREPTSYNEQF
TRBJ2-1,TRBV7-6,ASSGLAGYNEQF
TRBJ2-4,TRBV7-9,ASDGLAKNIQY
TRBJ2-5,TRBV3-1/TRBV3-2,ASSPPLATQY
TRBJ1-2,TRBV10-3,AISTSNRVTGYT
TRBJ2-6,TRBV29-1,SAIETGTPGANVLT
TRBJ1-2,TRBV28,ASSPGTGTLYGYT
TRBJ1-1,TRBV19,ASTPVQGARTEAF
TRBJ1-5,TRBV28,ASRPGGQPQH
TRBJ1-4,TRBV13,ASSSGLPNEKLF
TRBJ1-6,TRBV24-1,ATGFGAGSPLH